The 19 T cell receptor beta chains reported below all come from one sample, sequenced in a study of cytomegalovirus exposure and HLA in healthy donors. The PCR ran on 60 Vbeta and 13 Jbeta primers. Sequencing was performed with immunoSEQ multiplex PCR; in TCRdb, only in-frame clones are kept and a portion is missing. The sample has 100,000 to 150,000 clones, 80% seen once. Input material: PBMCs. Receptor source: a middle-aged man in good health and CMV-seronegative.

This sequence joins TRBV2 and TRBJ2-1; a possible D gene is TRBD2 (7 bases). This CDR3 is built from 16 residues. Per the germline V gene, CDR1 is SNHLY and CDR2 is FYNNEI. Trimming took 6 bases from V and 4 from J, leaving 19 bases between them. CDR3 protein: CASSPRGAGGYNEQFF. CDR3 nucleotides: TGTGCCAGCAGCCCCCGGGGGGCGGGCGGGTACAATGAGCAGTTCTTC.

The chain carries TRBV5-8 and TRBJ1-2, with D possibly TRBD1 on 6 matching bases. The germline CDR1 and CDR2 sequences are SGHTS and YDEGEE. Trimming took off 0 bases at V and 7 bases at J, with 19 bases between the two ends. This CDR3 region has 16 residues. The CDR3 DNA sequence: TGTGCCAGCAGCTTGGAAGCCAGGGGTTCTTCAAGTGGCTACACCTTC. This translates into CASSLEARGSSSGYTF.

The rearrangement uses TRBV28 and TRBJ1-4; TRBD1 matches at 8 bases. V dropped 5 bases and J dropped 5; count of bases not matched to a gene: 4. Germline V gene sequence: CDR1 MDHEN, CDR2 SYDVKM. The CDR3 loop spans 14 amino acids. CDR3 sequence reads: CASSTQGGNEKLFF. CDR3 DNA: TGTGCCAGCAGTACACAGGGGGGGAATGAAAAACTGTTTTTT.

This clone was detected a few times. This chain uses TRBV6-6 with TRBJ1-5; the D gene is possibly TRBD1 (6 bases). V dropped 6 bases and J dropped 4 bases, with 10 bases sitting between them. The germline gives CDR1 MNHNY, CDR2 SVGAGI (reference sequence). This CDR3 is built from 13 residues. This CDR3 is CASSLGQNQPQHF. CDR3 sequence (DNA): TGTGCCAGCAGCCTCGGACAGAATCAGCCCCAGCATTTT.

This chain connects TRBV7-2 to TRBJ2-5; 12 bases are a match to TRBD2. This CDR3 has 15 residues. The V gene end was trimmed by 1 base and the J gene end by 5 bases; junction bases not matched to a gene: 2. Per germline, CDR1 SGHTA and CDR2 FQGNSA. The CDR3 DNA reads TGTGCCAGCAGCTTAGGGACTAGCGGGGAGGAGACCCAGTACTTC. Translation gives CASSLGTSGEETQYF.

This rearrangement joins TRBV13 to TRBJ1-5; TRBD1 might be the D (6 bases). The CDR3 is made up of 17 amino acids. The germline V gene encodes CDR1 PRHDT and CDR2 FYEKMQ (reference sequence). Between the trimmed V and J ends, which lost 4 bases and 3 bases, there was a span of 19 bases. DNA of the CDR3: TGTGCCAGCAGCTCCAGCGGACAGATCGGCCTCAATCAGCCCCAGCATTTT. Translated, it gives CASSSSGQIGLNQPQHF.

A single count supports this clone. In DNA form, the CDR3 reads TGTGCCAGCAGCAAACAGGACAAGTCCTACGAGCAGTACTTC. Translation gives CASSKQDKSYEQYF. The genes are TRBV7-9 and TRBJ2-7; D is possibly TRBD1 (5 bases). Per germline, CDR1 SEHNR and CDR2 FQNEAQ (reference sequence). CDR3 length equals 14 residues. The ends were cut back, 5 bases at V and 1 base at J, with 12 bases in the middle. The entire variable domain, with the rest obtained from reference TRBV7-9 and TRBJ2-7, is as follows: DTGVSQNPRHKITKRGQNVTFRCDPISEHNRLYWYRQTLGQGPEFLTYFQNEAQLEKSRLLSDRFSAERPKGSFSTLEIQRTEQGDSAMYLCASSKQDKSYEQYFGPGTRLTVT.

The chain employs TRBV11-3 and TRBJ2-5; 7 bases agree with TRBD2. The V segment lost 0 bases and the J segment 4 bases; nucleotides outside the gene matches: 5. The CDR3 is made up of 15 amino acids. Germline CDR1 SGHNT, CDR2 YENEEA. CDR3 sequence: CASSLDGREGETQYF. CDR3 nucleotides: TGTGCCAGCAGCTTAGACGGCAGGGAGGGAGAGACCCAGTACTTC.

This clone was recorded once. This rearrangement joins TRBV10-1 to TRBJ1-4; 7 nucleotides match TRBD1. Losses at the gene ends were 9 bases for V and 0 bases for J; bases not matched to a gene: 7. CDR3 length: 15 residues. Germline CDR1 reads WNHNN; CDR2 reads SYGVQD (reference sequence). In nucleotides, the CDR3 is TGCGCCAGGGACCGGGACAGATCAACTAATGAAAAACTGTTTTTT. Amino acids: CARDRDRSTNEKLFF.

For the CDR3, the DNA is TGTGCCAGTAGTATATTGACCCTCGGACACAAATATACGCAGTATTTT. Its translation is CASSILTLGHKYTQYF. This chain uses TRBV19 with TRBJ2-3; TRBD1 is a possible D gene (5 bases). Germline V gene data show CDR1 as LNHDA and CDR2 as SQIVND (reference sequence). The CDR3 contains 16 residues. Trimming stripped 2 bases from V and 7 bases from J, with 19 bases between. Full variable domain (remainder filled in from reference TRBV19 and TRBJ2-3): DGGITQSPKYLFRKEGQNVTLSCEQNLNHDAMYWYRQDPGQGLRLIYYSQIVNDFQKGDIAEGYSVSREKKESFPLTVTSAQKNPTAFYLCASSILTLGHKYTQYFGPGTRLTVL.

CDR3 in amino acids: CASSLELPPTKQYF. CDR3 sequence (DNA): TGTGCCAGCAGCTTGGAACTGCCCCCTACGAAGCAGTACTTC. This sequence joins TRBV5-4 and TRBJ2-7; no reliable D call. Germline-derived CDR1 and CDR2 are SGHNT and YYREEE (reference sequence). This CDR3 has 14 amino acids. The V and J ends lost 0 bases and 8 bases respectively, with 15 bases between them.

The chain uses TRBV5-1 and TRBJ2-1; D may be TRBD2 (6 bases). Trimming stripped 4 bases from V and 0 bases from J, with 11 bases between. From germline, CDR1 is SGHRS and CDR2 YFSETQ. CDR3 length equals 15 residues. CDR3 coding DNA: TGCGCCAGCAGCGCGGGACCCTTCTCCTACAATGAGCAGTTCTTC. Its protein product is CASSAGPFSYNEQFF.

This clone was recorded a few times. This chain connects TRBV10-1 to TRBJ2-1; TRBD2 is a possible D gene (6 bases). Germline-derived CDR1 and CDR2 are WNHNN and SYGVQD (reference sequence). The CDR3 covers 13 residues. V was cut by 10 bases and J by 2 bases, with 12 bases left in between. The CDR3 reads CATGGNTYNEQFF. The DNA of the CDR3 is TGCGCCACGGGCGGGAACACCTACAATGAGCAGTTCTTC.

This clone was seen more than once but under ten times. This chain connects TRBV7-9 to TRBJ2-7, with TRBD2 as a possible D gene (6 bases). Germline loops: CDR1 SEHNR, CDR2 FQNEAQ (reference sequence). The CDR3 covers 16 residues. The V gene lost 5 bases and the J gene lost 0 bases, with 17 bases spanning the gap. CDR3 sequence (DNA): TGTGCCAGCAGCCCGAGCGGGCCGGTTCGCTCCTACGAGCAGTACTTC. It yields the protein CASSPSGPVRSYEQYF.

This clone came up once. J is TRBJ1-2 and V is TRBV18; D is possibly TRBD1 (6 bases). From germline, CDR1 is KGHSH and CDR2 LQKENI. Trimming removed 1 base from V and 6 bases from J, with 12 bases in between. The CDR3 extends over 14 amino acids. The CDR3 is CASSPLDSLDGYTF. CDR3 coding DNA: TGTGCCAGCTCACCACTGGACAGCCTGGATGGCTACACCTTC.

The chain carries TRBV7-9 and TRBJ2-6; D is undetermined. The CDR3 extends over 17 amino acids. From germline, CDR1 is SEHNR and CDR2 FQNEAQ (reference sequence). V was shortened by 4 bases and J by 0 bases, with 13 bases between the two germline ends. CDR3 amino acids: CASSSMTGGSGANVLTF. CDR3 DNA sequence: TGTGCCAGCAGCTCAATGACCGGCGGCTCTGGGGCCAACGTCCTGACTTTC.

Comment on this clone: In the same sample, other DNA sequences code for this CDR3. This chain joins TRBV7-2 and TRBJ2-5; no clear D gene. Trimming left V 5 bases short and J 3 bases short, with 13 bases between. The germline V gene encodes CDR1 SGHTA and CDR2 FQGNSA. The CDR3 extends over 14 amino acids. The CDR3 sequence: CASSPSRLEETQYF. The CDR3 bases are TGTGCCAGCAGCCCCTCGAGGCTGGAAGAGACCCAGTACTTC.

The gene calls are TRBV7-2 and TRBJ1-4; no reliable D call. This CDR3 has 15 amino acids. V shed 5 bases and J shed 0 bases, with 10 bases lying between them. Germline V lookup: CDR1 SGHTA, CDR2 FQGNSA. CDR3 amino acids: CASSPRGPTNEKLFF. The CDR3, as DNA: TGTGCCAGCAGCCCGCGCGGGCCAACTAATGAAAAACTGTTTTTT. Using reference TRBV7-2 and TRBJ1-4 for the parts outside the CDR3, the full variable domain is GAGVSQSPSNKVTEKGKDVELRCDPISGHTALYWYRQSLGQGLEFLIYFQGNSAPDKSGLPSDRFSAERTGGSVSTLTIQRTQQEDSAVYLCASSPRGPTNEKLFFGSGTQLSVL.

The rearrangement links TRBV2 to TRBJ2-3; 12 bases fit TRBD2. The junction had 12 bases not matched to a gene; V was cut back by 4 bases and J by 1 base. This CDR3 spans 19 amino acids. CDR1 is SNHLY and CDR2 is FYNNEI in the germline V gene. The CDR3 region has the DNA TGTGCCAGCAGTGGGACAGTATCTGGGACTAGCGGGCGCACAGATACGCAGTATTTT. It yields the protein CASSGTVSGTSGRTDTQYF.